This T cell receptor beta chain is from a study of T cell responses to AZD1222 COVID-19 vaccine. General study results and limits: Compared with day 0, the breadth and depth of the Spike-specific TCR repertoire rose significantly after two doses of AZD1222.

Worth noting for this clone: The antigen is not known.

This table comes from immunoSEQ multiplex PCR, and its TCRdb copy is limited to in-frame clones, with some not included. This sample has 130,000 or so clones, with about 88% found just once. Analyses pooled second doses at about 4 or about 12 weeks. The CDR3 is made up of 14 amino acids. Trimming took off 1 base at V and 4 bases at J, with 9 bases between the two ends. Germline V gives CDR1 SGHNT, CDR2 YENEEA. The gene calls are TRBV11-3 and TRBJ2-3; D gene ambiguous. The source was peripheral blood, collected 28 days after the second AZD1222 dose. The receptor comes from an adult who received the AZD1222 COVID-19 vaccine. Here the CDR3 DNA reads TGTGCCAGCAGCTTAGTTAGGGCGTCAGATACGCAGTATTTT. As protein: CASSLVRASDTQYF.